This record concerns one T cell receptor (beta chain) sequence. Primers for the PCR totalled 60 Vbeta and 13 Jbeta. Data came from immunoSEQ multiplex PCR; TCRdb stores just in-frame clones and leaves some out. The sample consists of 170,000 or so clones, 75% to 85% of them appearing once. CDR1 and CDR2 from the germline V gene are MGHDK and SYGVNS. This CDR3 contains 16 residues. V dropped 1 base and J dropped 4 bases, with 13 bases sitting between them. This entry is derived from a study of cytomegalovirus exposure and HLA in healthy donors. Study details: In terms of ancestry, the Caucasian-associated cluster contained 80% to 90% of the roughly 360 genotyped donors.

The chain links TRBV25-1 to TRBJ1-4; tentative D call: TRBD1 (6 bases). This TCR derives from a woman aged 30 to 39 in good health and CMV-seropositive. The sequencing sample was made of PBMCs. The CDR3 DNA is TGTGCCAGCAGTGAATCCGGACAGCATATTAATGAAAAACTGTTTTTT. Its protein product is CASSESGQHINEKLFF.